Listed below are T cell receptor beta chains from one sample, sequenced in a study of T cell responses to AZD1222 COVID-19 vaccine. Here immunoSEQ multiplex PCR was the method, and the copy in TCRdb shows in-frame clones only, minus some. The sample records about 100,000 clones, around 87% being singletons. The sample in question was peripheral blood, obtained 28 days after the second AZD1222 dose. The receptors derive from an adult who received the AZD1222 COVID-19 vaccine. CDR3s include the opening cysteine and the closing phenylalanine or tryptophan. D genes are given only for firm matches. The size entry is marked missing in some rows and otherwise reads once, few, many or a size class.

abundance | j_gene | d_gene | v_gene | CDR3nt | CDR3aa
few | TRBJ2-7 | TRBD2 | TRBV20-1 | TGCAGTGCTAGTTCTAGCGGGGGGCTAATCTACGAGCAGTACTTC | CSASSSGGLIYEQYF
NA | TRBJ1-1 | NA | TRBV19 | TGTGCCAGTTTCCCAGCGGGGTGGGGTGAAGCTTTCTTT | CASFPAGWGEAFF
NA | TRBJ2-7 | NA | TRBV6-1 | TGTGCCAGCAGTGATACGGGAGAAGTCTACGAGCAGTACTTC | CASSDTGEVYEQYF
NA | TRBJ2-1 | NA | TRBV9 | TGTGCCAGCAGCGTAGGAGGGGGGAGCTCCTACAATGAGCAGTTCTTC | CASSVGGGSSYNEQFF
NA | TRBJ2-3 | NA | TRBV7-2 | TGTGCCAGCAGCTTAGGTGGGGCTAGCACAGATACGCAGTATTTT | CASSLGGASTDTQYF
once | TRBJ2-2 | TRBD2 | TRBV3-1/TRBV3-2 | TGTGCCAGCAGCTCGGGACTAGCGGGAAACACCGGGGAGCTGTTTTTT | CASSSGLAGNTGELFF
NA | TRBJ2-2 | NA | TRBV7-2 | TGTGCCAGCAGCTTAGAGCCGACCGGGGAGCTGTTTTTT | CASSLEPTGELFF
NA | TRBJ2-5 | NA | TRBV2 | TGTGCCAGCAGTCAAGGAGCGGACCCGCGGCAAGAGACCCAGTACTTC | CASSQGADPRQETQYF
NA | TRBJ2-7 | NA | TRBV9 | TGTGCCAGCAGCGTAGATGGTTACTCGGGCGAGCAGTACTTC | CASSVDGYSGEQYF
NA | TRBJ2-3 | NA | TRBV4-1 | TGCGCCAGCAGCCAAGGGGATTGGGTTGACACAGATACGCAGTATTTT | CASSQGDWVDTDTQYF